This T cell receptor beta chain was sequenced for a study of beta chain features in type 1 diabetes. In the study overall: The examined sorted cells totaled approximately 100 million across samples. Whole-study findings and limits: Shorter TCRB CDR3s, moderately but significantly so, marked every one of the four CD4+ subsets in Type 1 diabetes patients.

V lost 0 bases to trimming and J lost 0 bases, with 12 bases between them. There are 17 residues in the CDR3. Germline V lookup: CDR1 SGHTA, CDR2 FQGNSA. Markers CD45RO/CCR7/CD25/CD127/CD95/CD27 served to sort CD4+ naive, central memory, regulatory and stem cell-like memory cells. This clone was detected only a few times. Antigen unknown. The entirety of the isolated RNA underwent reverse transcription, so expressed TCRB transcripts were sequenced. Naive, central memory and regulatory T cell samples averaged about 4 million immunoSEQ reads each. TCRdb keeps only in-frame clones here, not all; method: immunoSEQ multiplex PCR. The sample lists approximately 150,000 clones, roughly a tenth occurring once.

Sequences were obtained from naive CD4+ T cells from blood. The source is a man in his late teens or twenties in good health. The chain carries TRBV7-2 and TRBJ2-1; perhaps TRBD2 as D (5 bases). The CDR3 loop is CASSLAGAVSSYNEQFF. The DNA for the CDR3 is TGTGCCAGCAGCTTAGCGGGAGCGGTTAGCTCCTACAATGAGCAGTTCTTC.